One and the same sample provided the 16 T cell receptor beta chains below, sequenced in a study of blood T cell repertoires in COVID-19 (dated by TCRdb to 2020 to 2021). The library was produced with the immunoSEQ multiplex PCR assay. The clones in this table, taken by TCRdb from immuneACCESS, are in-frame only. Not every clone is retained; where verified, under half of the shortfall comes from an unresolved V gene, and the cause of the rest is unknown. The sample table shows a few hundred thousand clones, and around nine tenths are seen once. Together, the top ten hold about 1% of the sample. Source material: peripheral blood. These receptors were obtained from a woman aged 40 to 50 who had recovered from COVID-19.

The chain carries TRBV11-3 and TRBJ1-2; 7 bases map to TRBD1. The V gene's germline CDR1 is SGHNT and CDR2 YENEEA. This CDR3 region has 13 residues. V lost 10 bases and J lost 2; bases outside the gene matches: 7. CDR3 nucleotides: TGTGCCACCGAACCGACAGGGAACTATGGCTACACCTTC. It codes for CATEPTGNYGYTF.

CDR3 amino acids: CASRTLAPPGSEQFF. The CDR3 DNA reads TGTGCCAGCAGAACCCTAGCGCCCCCAGGTAGTGAGCAGTTCTTC. The gene calls are TRBV6-5 and TRBJ2-1; TRBD2 might be the D (6 bases). The ends were cut back, 6 bases at V and 9 bases at J, with 21 bases in the middle. This CDR3 contains 15 residues. The germline V gene has CDR1 MNHEY and CDR2 SVGAGI.

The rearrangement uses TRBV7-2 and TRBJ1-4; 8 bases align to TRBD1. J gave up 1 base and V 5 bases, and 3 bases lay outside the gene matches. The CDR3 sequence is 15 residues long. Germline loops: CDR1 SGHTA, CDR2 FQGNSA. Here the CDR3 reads CASSPDRGTNEKLFF. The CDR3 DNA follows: TGTGCCAGCAGCCCCGACAGGGGAACTAATGAAAAACTGTTTTTT.

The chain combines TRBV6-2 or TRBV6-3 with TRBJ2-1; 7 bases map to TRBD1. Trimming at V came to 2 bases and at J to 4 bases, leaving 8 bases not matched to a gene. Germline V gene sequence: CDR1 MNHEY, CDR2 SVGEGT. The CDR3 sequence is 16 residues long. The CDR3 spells CASSYVRGLGYNEQFF. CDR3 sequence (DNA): TGTGCCAGCAGTTACGTCAGGGGGTTGGGGTACAATGAGCAGTTCTTC.

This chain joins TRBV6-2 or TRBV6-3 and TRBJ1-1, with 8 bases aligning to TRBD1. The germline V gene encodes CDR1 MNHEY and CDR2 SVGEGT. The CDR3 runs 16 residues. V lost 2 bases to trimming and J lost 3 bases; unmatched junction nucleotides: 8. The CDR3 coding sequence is TGTGCCAGCAGTTACCACACAGGGGGAGCGGACACTGAAGCTTTCTTT. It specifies CASSYHTGGADTEAFF.

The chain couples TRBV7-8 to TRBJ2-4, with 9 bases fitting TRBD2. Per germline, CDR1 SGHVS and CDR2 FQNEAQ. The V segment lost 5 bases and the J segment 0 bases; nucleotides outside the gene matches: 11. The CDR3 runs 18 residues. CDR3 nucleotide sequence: TGTGCCAGCAGCCCGACTAGCGGACCCCGGGGAGCCAAAAACATTCAGTACTTC. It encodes CASSPTSGPRGAKNIQYF.

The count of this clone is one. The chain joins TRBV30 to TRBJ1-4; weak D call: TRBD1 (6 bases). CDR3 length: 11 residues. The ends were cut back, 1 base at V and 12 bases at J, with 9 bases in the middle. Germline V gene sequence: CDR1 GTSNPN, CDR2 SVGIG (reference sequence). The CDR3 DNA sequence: TGTGCCTGGAGTGGGGCAGGGGAACTGTTTTTT. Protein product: CAWSGAGELFF.

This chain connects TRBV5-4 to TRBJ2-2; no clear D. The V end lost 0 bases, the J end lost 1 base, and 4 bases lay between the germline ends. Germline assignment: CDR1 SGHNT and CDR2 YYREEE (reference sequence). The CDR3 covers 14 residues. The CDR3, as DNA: TGTGCCAGCAGCTTGGCCGGGAACACCGGGGAGCTGTTTTTT. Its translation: CASSLAGNTGELFF.

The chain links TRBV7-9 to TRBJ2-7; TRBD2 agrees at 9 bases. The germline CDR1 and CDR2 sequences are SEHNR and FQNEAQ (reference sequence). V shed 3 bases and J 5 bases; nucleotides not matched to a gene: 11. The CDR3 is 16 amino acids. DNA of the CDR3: TGTGCCAGCAGCTTGGGTGGCGGGAGGGCGTTCGACGAGCAGTACTTC. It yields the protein CASSLGGGRAFDEQYF.

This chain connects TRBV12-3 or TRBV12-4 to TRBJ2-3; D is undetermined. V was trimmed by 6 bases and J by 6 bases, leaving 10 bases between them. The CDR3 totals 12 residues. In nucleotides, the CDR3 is TGTGCCAGCAGCCCCGTGCGGGATACGCAGTATTTT. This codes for CASSPVRDTQYF.

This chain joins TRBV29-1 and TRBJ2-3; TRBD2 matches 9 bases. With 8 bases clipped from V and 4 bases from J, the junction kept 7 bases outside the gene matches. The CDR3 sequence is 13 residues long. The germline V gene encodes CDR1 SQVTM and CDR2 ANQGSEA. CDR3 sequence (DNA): TGCAGCACCCAGCGGGAGGTGGCAGATACGCAGTATTTT. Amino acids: CSTQREVADTQYF.

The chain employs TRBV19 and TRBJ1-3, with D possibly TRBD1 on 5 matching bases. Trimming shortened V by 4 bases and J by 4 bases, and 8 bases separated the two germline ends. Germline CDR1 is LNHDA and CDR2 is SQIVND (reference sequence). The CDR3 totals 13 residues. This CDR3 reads CASSTGGGNTIYF. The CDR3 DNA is TGTGCCAGTAGTACCGGGGGGGGAAACACCATATATTTT.

The CDR3 DNA reads as TGTGCCAGTAACCCCTTACAGGGGGGCTATGGCTACACCTTC. It is translated as CASNPLQGGYGYTF. The chain couples TRBV19 to TRBJ1-2, with 8 bases fitting TRBD1. The CDR3 is made up of 14 amino acids. The trim removed 7 bases at V and 4 bases at J, leaving 8 bases unmatched. The germline V gene has CDR1 LNHDA and CDR2 SQIVND (reference sequence).

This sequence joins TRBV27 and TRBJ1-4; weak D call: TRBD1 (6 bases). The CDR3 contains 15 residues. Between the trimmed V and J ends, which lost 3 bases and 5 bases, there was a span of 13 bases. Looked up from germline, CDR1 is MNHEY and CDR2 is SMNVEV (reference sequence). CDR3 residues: CASSFGGRLNEKLFF. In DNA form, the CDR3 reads TGTGCCAGCAGTTTCGGGGGGCGACTGAATGAAAAACTGTTTTTT.

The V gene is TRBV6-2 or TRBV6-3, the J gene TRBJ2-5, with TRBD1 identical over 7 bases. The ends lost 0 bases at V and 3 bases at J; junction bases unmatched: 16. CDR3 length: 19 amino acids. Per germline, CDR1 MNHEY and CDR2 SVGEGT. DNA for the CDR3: TGTGCCAGCAGTTACTCGAGATGGAATAGACAAGACAGGGAAGAGACCCAGTACTTC. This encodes CASSYSRWNRQDREETQYF.

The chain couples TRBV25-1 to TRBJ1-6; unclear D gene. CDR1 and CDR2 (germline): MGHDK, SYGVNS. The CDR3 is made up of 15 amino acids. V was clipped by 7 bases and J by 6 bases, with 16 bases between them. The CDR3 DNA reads TGTGCCAGCACCGAGGGTGGCCGACCTAATTCACCCCTCCACTTT. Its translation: CASTEGGRPNSPLHF. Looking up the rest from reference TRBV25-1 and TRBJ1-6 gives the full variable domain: EADIYQTPRYLVIGTGKKITLECSQTMGHDKMYWYQQDPGMELHLIHYSYGVNSTEKGDLSSESTVSRIRTEHFPLTLESARPSHTSQYLCASTEGGRPNSPLHFGNGTRLTVT.